Below, 28 T cell receptor beta chains from the same sample are listed, as sequenced in a study of blood T cell repertoires in COVID-19. Profiled with immunoSEQ multiplex PCR; TCRdb holds only in-frame clones, not every one. The sample has approximately 130,000 clones, around 79% seen once; the top ten hold over 15%. Sequencing input: peripheral blood. All receptors derive from a man older than 75 with acute or convalescent COVID-19.

The V call is TRBV19, the J call TRBJ1-5; 9 bases align to TRBD1. CDR3 length: 15 amino acids. Germline V gene sequence: CDR1 LNHDA, CDR2 SQIVND (reference sequence). The J segment lost 5 bases and the V segment lost 5 bases, leaving 7 bases of the junction unmatched. DNA for the CDR3: TGTGCCAGTAGTCTTTCCGGGACAGGGTATCAGCCCCAGCATTTT. Translating it yields CASSLSGTGYQPQHF. Full variable domain (missing parts from reference TRBV19 and TRBJ1-5): DGGITQSPKYLFRKEGQNVTLSCEQNLNHDAMYWYRQDPGQGLRLIYYSQIVNDFQKGDIAEGYSVSREKKESFPLTVTSAQKNPTAFYLCASSLSGTGYQPQHFGDGTRLSIL.

The chain has TRBV7-2 and TRBJ2-7; 8 nucleotides match TRBD2. Germline V gene data show CDR1 as SGHTA and CDR2 as FQGNSA. The CDR3 consists of 17 residues. The V gene end was trimmed by 0 bases and the J gene end by 1 base; junction bases not matched to a gene: 8. This CDR3 reads CASSLALLSGGSYEQYF. CDR3 nucleotide sequence: TGTGCCAGCAGCTTAGCCCTCCTCAGCGGGGGTTCCTACGAGCAGTACTTC.

The chain combines TRBV10-3 with TRBJ2-1; the match to TRBD1 covers 10 bases. The CDR3 spans 13 residues. The germline gives CDR1 ENHRY, CDR2 SYGVKD. The V and J ends lost 10 bases and 9 bases, in that order; junction bases with no gene match: 9. The CDR3 sequence: CATGTGDRGEQFF. CDR3 sequence (DNA): TGTGCCACAGGGACGGGGGACAGGGGTGAGCAGTTCTTC.

This clone was picked up one time. The chain is built from TRBV3-1 (or the pseudogene TRBV3-2) and TRBJ2-3; 11 bases map to TRBD1. Germline CDR1 is LGHDT and CDR2 is YNNKEL (reference sequence). The CDR3 is 15 residues long. Unmatched junction bases numbered 7, after V lost 5 bases and J lost 6 bases. The CDR3 DNA follows: TGTGCCAGCAGCTTCCGGGACAGGGGGGCGGATACGCAGTATTTT. Encoded protein: CASSFRDRGADTQYF.

The rearrangement joins TRBV4-1 to TRBJ2-2; tentative D call: TRBD1 (6 bases). There are 19 residues in the CDR3. The germline V and J ends were trimmed by 4 bases and 5 bases, with 26 bases remaining between them. Germline V lookup: CDR1 MGHRA, CDR2 YSYEKL. As DNA, the CDR3 is TGCGCCAGCAGCCGGAATCTTGATTTGGGGGCAGGGCCGACCGGGGAGCTGTTTTTT. It is translated as CASSRNLDLGAGPTGELFF.

V and J are TRBV5-1 and TRBJ2-5; TRBD2 matches at 8 bases. Germline V gene lookup returns CDR1 SGHRS and CDR2 YFSETQ. V was clipped by 1 base and J by 3 bases; unmatched bases: 14. The CDR3 loop spans 18 amino acids. The CDR3 spells CASSLISGGPFSEETQYF. The CDR3, as DNA: TGCGCCAGCAGCTTGATCTCGGGGGGGCCGTTTTCCGAAGAGACCCAGTACTTC.

The rearrangement uses TRBV7-2 and TRBJ1-1; D is undetermined. The V end lost 2 bases, the J end lost 1 base, and 14 bases lay between the germline ends. The germline V gene encodes CDR1 SGHTA and CDR2 FQGNSA. The CDR3 consists of 16 residues. The CDR3: CASSLFLGLENTEAFF. The DNA of the CDR3 is TGTGCCAGCAGCTTATTTCTCGGGTTGGAGAACACTGAAGCTTTCTTT.

This clone has ten or more counts. The chain uses TRBV12-3 or TRBV12-4 and TRBJ2-3, with unresolved D. CDR3 length: 12 amino acids. V shed 6 bases and J shed 8 bases, with 12 bases lying between them. In DNA form, the CDR3 reads TGTGCCAGCAGATCGACTGTTGGTACGCAGTATTTT. Its translation is CASRSTVGTQYF.

This chain joins TRBV19 and TRBJ1-5, with D perhaps TRBD1 (6 bases). V lost 9 bases and J lost 4, with 13 bases in between. Germline V gene data show CDR1 as LNHDA and CDR2 as SQIVND (reference sequence). The CDR3 spans 13 residues. CDR3 amino acids: CASMDRANQPQHF. CDR3 nucleotides: TGTGCCAGCATGGACAGAGCGAATCAGCCCCAGCATTTT.

This chain uses TRBV5-1 with TRBJ1-3, with D possibly being TRBD1 (6 bases). Between the trimmed V and J ends, which lost 2 bases and 5 bases, there was a span of 17 bases. The CDR3 has 16 amino acids. Germline V gene lookup returns CDR1 SGHRS and CDR2 YFSETQ. CDR3 sequence reads: CASSFQTDRSRNTIYF. In nucleotides, the CDR3 is TGCGCCAGCAGCTTCCAGACAGACAGGTCGAGAAACACCATATATTTT.

This clone was detected many times. The V call is TRBV4-1, the J call TRBJ1-6, with D possibly matching TRBD1 (5 bases). The CDR3 sequence is 16 residues long. Between the trimmed V and J ends, which lost 0 bases and 7 bases, there was a span of 13 bases. Germline CDR1 reads MGHRA; CDR2 reads YSYEKL. CDR3 sequence reads: CASSQEARAENSPLHF. The DNA of the CDR3 is TGCGCCAGCAGCCAAGAGGCCAGGGCGGAAAATTCACCCCTCCACTTT.

The chain carries TRBV2 and TRBJ2-2, with TRBD1 matching over 10 bases. The CDR3 length is 15 residues. CDR1 SNHLY and CDR2 FYNNEI come from the germline V gene. V was clipped by 5 bases and J by 4 bases; unmatched bases: 4. In nucleotides, the CDR3 is TGTGCCAGCAGTCAGGACAGGGGGAGCACCGGGGAGCTGTTTTTT. It specifies CASSQDRGSTGELFF.

The chain joins TRBV6-1 to TRBJ2-3; D is undetermined. Per the germline V gene, CDR1 is MNHNS and CDR2 is SASEGT. This CDR3 contains 15 residues. V was trimmed by 2 bases and J by 0 bases, leaving 9 bases between them. This CDR3 reads CASSELDTSTDTQYF. CDR3 nucleotides: TGTGCCAGCAGTGAATTAGATACTAGCACAGATACGCAGTATTTT.

This clone showed up just once. The chain recombines TRBV19 with TRBJ2-1; D might be TRBD2 (7 bases). Looked up from germline, CDR1 is LNHDA and CDR2 is SQIVND (reference sequence). The CDR3 runs 17 residues. V lost 1 base and J 0 bases, leaving 13 bases between the germline ends. The CDR3 DNA sequence: TGTGCCAGTAGTATAGTTCGGGGGGCTAGCTCCTACAATGAGCAGTTCTTC. Its translation is CASSIVRGASSYNEQFF. The whole variable domain, remainder taken from reference TRBV19 and TRBJ2-1, is DGGITQSPKYLFRKEGQNVTLSCEQNLNHDAMYWYRQDPGQGLRLIYYSQIVNDFQKGDIAEGYSVSREKKESFPLTVTSAQKNPTAFYLCASSIVRGASSYNEQFFGPGTRLTVL.

This chain uses TRBV5-5 with TRBJ1-2; possibly TRBD1 for D (5 bases). With 4 bases removed from V and 7 bases from J, the gap between germline ends came to 14 bases. Germline CDR1 SGHKS, CDR2 YYEKEE (reference sequence). This CDR3 has 13 residues. DNA of the CDR3: TGTGCCAGCAGCCAACGGACTAGGGGTGGCTACACCTTC. As protein: CASSQRTRGGYTF.

This clone appeared a few times. V is TRBV7-6 and J is TRBJ2-5; 15 nucleotides align to TRBD2. In germline, CDR1 is SGHVS, CDR2 FNYEAQ. This CDR3 comprises 17 residues. V gave up 5 bases and J gave up 0 bases; unmatched junction bases: 4. CDR3 sequence (DNA): TGTGCCAGCAGCGCGGGACTAGCGGGGGGATACCAAGAGACCCAGTACTTC. Protein sequence: CASSAGLAGGYQETQYF.

The V call is TRBV6-5, the J call TRBJ1-3, with D possibly TRBD1 on 6 matching bases. The ends were cut back, 6 bases at V and 1 base at J, with 10 bases in the middle. The V gene's germline CDR1 is MNHEY and CDR2 SVGAGI. This CDR3 is 14 amino acids long. DNA for the CDR3: TGTGCCAGCAGCTTACAGGGATCTGGAAACACCATATATTTT. Amino acids: CASSLQGSGNTIYF.

V gene TRBV4-1 combines with J gene TRBJ1-5; no firm D call. The CDR3 has 14 amino acids. V was cut by 5 bases and J by 6 bases, with 14 bases left in between. Germline CDR1 reads MGHRA; CDR2 reads YSYEKL. CDR3 loop: CASSFNMGGQPQHF. CDR3 bases: TGCGCCAGCAGCTTTAACATGGGAGGTCAGCCCCAGCATTTT.

The chain employs TRBV27 and TRBJ2-7; TRBD1 aligns across 9 bases. V lost 6 bases to trimming and J lost 7 bases; unmatched junction nucleotides: 13. Looked up from germline, CDR1 is MNHEY and CDR2 is SMNVEV (reference sequence). The CDR3 spans 15 residues. CDR3 DNA sequence: TGTGCCAGCAGGGACCAAAAGGGACAGGGTTTTGAGCAGTACTTC. Amino acids: CASRDQKGQGFEQYF.

The chain links TRBV5-5 to TRBJ2-1; TRBD2 is a possible D gene (6 bases). Germline CDR1 is SGHKS and CDR2 is YYEKEE (reference sequence). The CDR3 is 16 amino acids. The V and J ends lost 3 bases and 9 bases respectively, with 22 bases between them. In DNA form, the CDR3 reads TGTGCCAGCAGCTGGGTCGGGACTGCGGGAAGTGGTGAGCAGTTCTTC. Its translation is CASSWVGTAGSGEQFF.

This chain joins TRBV6-1 and TRBJ2-3, with 10 positions matching TRBD1. The ends lost 3 bases at V and 3 bases at J; junction bases unmatched: 0. This CDR3 region has 14 residues. Germline V gene sequence: CDR1 MNHNS, CDR2 SASEGT. CDR3 coding DNA: TGTGCCAGCAGTGAGGACAGGGGGACAGATACGCAGTATTTT. Its protein is CASSEDRGTDTQYF.

J is TRBJ1-2 and V is TRBV28, with 8 bases lining up with TRBD1. CDR3 length: 13 residues. With V trimmed by 5 bases and J by 8 bases, 7 bases remained unmatched. Germline V gives CDR1 MDHEN, CDR2 SYDVKM. CDR3: CASSLDRARGYTF. The CDR3, as DNA: TGTGCCAGCAGTCTGGACAGGGCGCGGGGCTACACCTTC.

The J gene is TRBJ1-2, the V gene TRBV7-2, with 11 bases that match TRBD1. Germline loops: CDR1 SGHTA, CDR2 FQGNSA. Trimming at V came to 4 bases and at J to 8 bases, leaving 6 bases not matched to a gene. This CDR3 is 14 amino acids long. CDR3 nucleotide sequence: TGTGCCAGCAGCTCGGGACAGGGGGTGTGGGGCTACACCTTC. Its translation: CASSSGQGVWGYTF.

The J gene is TRBJ2-7, the V gene TRBV5-1; 9 nucleotides agree with TRBD1. This CDR3 region has 17 residues. CDR1 and CDR2 from the germline V gene are SGHRS and YFSETQ. Trimming removed 0 bases from V and 5 bases from J; junction bases left unmatched: 12. This CDR3 reads CASSLAYGGQGTDEQYF. The CDR3, as DNA: TGCGCCAGCAGCTTGGCCTATGGGGGACAGGGTACCGACGAGCAGTACTTC.

The V and J genes are TRBV5-1 and TRBJ1-6; TRBD1 agrees at 7 bases. The V segment lost 4 bases and the J segment 7 bases; nucleotides outside the gene matches: 11. This CDR3 comprises 16 residues. The germline gives CDR1 SGHRS, CDR2 YFSETQ. CDR3 residues: CASSLGTDTRNSPLHF. CDR3 sequence (DNA): TGCGCCAGCAGCCTCGGGACAGACACTCGCAATTCACCCCTCCACTTT.

Only one count was recorded for this clone. The V and J genes are TRBV21-1 and TRBJ1-1; TRBD1, as called in the table, went unchecked against the DNA. TRBV21-1 is classified as a pseudogene. The CDR3 length is 16 residues. The DNA for the CDR3 is TGTGCCAGCAGCAGAAGACAGGGGGCGTTTTGTTCTGAAGCTTTCTTT. It encodes CASSRRQGAFCSEAFF.

V is TRBV10-3 and J is TRBJ2-7, with 11 bases that match TRBD2. The V gene end was trimmed by 6 bases and the J gene end by 2 bases; junction bases not matched to a gene: 3. CDR1 and CDR2 (germline): ENHRY, SYGVKD. CDR3 length: 14 amino acids. The CDR3 sequence is CAISPTSGTYEQYF. The DNA of the CDR3 is TGTGCCATCAGCCCGACTAGCGGGACCTACGAGCAGTACTTC.

The V and J genes are TRBV4-2 and TRBJ1-1; D unclear. Germline-derived CDR1 and CDR2 are LGHNA and YNFKEQ. V was pared by 3 bases and J by 1 base, with 6 bases between. CDR3 length: 13 amino acids. The CDR3 DNA sequence: TGTGCCAGCAGCCAGACACCGAACACTGAAGCTTTCTTT. Protein sequence: CASSQTPNTEAFF.